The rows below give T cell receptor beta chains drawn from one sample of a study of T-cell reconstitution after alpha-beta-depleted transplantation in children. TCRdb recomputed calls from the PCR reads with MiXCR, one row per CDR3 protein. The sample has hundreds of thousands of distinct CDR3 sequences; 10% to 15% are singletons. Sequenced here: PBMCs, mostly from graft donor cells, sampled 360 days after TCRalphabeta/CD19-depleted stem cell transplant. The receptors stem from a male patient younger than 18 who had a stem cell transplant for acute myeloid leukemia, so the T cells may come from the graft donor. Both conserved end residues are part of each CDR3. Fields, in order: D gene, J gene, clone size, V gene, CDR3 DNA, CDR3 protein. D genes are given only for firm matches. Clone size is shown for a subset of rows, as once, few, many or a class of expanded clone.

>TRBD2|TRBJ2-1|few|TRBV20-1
TGCAGTGCACCGACTAGCGGGAGTGGGGGTGCGCAGTTCTTC
CSAPTSGSGGAQFF
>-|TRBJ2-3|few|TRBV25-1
TGTGCCAGCAGTCCACCAACCTCCGGGACCCATCTCCTCACAGATACGCAGTATTTT
CASSPPTSGTHLLTDTQYF
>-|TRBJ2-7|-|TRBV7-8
TGTGCCAGCAGCCCTTTCAGGGACGGCGAGCAGTACTTC
CASSPFRDGEQYF
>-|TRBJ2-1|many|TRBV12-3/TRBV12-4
TGTGCCAGCAGTTTACGGCTAGATAGTGATGAGCAGTTCTTC
CASSLRLDSDEQFF
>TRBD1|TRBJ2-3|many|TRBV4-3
TGCGCCAGCAGCCCTTGGACAGGGGTCACAGATACGCAGTATTTT
CASSPWTGVTDTQYF
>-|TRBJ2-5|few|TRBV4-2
TGTGCCAGCAGCCAACAGGGCGTGGTACGGGAGACCCAGTACTTC
CASSQQGVVRETQYF
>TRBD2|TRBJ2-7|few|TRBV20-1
TGCAGTGCTAGAGAGGGACTAGCGCACTCCTACGAGCAGTACTTC
CSAREGLAHSYEQYF
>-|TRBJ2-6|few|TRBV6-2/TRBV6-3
TGTGCCAGCGGACCTCCATACCTCTCTGGGGCCAACGTCCTGACTTTC
CASGPPYLSGANVLTF
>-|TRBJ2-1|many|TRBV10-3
TGTGCCATCAGACCACTCCTCGGGGAGCAGTTCTTC
CAIRPLLGEQFF
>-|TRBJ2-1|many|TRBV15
TGTGCCACCAGCAGTATGCCTTCGGATGGCCATGAGCAGTTCTTC
CATSSMPSDGHEQFF
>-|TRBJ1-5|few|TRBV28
TGTGCCAGCAGTTTACTGTCTCGGAGGAGGAGCGAGCATTTT
CASSLLSRRRSEHF
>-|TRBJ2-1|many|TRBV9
TGTGCCAGCAGCGTAGGCCTGACATACCTTGGGAATGAGCAGTTCTTC
CASSVGLTYLGNEQFF
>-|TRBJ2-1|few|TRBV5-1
TGCGCCAGCAGCTTGGCCGTTGGGGTTAATGAGCAGTTCTTC
CASSLAVGVNEQFF
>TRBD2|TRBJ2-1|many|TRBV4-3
TGCGCCAGCAGCCACCTGGTAGCGGGAGGATCGGGAGATGAGCAGTTCTTC
CASSHLVAGGSGDEQFF
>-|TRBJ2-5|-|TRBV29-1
TGCAGCGCCACTACCCAAGCCCGGTGGAAAGAGACCCAGTACTTC
CSATTQARWKETQYF
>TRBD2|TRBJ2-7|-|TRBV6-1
TGTGCCAGCATCGCGGCGGGGGTGAACGAGCAGTACTTC
CASIAAGVNEQYF
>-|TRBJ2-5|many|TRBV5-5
TGTGCCAGCAGCTCCATGGGGGAAGAGACCCAGTACTTC
CASSSMGEETQYF
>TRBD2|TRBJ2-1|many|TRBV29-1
TGCAGCGTTGACAGGACTAGCCTAAACAATGAGCAGTTCTTC
CSVDRTSLNNEQFF
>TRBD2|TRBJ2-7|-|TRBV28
TGTGCCAGCAGTTTTAGACTAGCTCGGAACGAGCAGTACTTC
CASSFRLARNEQYF
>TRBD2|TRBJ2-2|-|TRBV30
TGTGCCTGGAAGGGACTAGCGGGAGCTTTCAACACCGGGGAGCTGTTTTTT
CAWKGLAGAFNTGELFF
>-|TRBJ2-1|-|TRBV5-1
TGCGCCAGCAGGATGGTGGGAGGCAATGAGCAGTTCTTC
CASRMVGGNEQFF
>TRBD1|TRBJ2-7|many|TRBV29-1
TGCAGCGTTGAAGAACAGGGGGCGATTACGGACGAGCAGTACTTC
CSVEEQGAITDEQYF
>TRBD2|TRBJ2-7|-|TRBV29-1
TGCAGCGTTGAAGATGGGGGGACTAGCGGGAGGAGAGTCGAGCAGTACTTC
CSVEDGGTSGRRVEQYF
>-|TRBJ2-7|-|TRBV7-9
TGTGCCAGCAGCTCCCTGTCGGGGGACCTCTACGAGCAGTACTTC
CASSSLSGDLYEQYF
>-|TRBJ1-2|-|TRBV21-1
TGTGCCAGCAGCCCACCAGTAAGGGGGCGCAATGGCTACACCTTC
CASSPPVRGRNGYTF
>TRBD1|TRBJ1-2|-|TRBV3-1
TGTGCCAGCAGCCAACCGGACAGGGACTATGGCTACACCTTC
CASSQPDRDYGYTF
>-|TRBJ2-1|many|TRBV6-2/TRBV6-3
TGTGCCAGCAGAACGGGCCTTAATGAGCAGTTCTTC
CASRTGLNEQFF
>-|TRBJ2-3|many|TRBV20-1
TGCAGTGCCCAAGGCGTTACGCAGTATTTT
CSAQGVTQYF
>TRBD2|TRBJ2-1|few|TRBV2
TGTGCCAGCAGTGAGGGTGGAGCGGGAGCGGAGCAGTTCTTC
CASSEGGAGAEQFF
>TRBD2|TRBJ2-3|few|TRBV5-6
TGTGCCAGCAGCTTGACGGCTAGCGGATTCCATAGCACAGATACGCAGTATTTT
CASSLTASGFHSTDTQYF
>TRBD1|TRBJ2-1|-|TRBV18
TGTGCCAGCTCACCGCTACAGGGGGATGAGCAGTTCTTC
CASSPLQGDEQFF
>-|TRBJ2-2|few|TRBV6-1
TGTGCCAGCAGGAAAACCCGGGTCTCCTACACCGGGGAGCTGTTTTTT
CASRKTRVSYTGELFF
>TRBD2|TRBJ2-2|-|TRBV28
TGTGCCAGCAGTTTAGGACTAGGGGAAAGGAGGAACACCGGGGAGCTGTTTTTT
CASSLGLGERRNTGELFF
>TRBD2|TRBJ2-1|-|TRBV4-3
TGCGCCAGCAGCCAAGAGAGACTAGCGGGTGCCTACAATGAGCAGTTCTTC
CASSQERLAGAYNEQFF
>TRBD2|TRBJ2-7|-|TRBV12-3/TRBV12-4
TGTGCCAGCAGTTTAGCCCCTGCAAAGCGGGAGGGCCACGAGCAGTACTTC
CASSLAPAKREGHEQYF
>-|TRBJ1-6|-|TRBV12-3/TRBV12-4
TGTGCCAGCAGTTTATCACCCCTTGAGGGTTTCAATTCACCCCTCCACTTT
CASSLSPLEGFNSPLHF